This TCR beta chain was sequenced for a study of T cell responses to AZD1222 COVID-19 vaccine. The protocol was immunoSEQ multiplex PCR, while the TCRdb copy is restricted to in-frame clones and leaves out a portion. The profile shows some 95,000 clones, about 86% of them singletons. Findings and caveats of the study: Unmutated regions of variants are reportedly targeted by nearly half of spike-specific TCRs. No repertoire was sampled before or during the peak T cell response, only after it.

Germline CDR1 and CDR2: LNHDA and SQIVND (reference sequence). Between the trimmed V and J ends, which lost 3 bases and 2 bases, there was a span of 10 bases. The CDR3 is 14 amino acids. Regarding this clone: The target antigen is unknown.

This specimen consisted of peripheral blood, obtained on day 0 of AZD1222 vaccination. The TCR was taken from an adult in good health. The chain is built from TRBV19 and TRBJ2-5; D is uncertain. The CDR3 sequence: CASSISSAQETQYF. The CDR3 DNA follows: TGTGCCAGTAGTATTAGTTCAGCTCAAGAGACCCAGTACTTC.